Listed here are 22 T cell receptor beta chains from one sample, sequenced in a study of blood T cell repertoires in COVID-19 (dated by TCRdb to about 2020). Library preparation employed the immunoSEQ multiplex PCR assay. The table comes from immuneACCESS by way of TCRdb, which keeps in-frame sequences with V and J called. Part of the clones is missing from these tables; in studies checked, under half for an unresolved V gene and the rest for unknown reasons. The sample data list a few hundred thousand clones, and approximately 87% of these were observed just once. The ten largest account for around 1.3% of the sample. Source material: PBMCs or T cells enriched from blood (not recorded which). These receptors were obtained from a man younger than 40 who had recovered from COVID-19.

The rearrangement uses TRBV19 and TRBJ2-7; 9 positions agree with TRBD2. J was trimmed by 5 bases and V by 4 bases; bases with no gene match: 6. Looked up from germline, CDR1 is LNHDA and CDR2 is SQIVND (reference sequence). The CDR3 spans 14 residues. In DNA, the CDR3 is TGTGCCAGTAGTACCGGGACTAGCACCCACGAGCAGTACTTC. Encoded protein: CASSTGTSTHEQYF.

The count of this clone is one. The chain combines TRBV3-1 (or the pseudogene TRBV3-2) with TRBJ1-2; D not certain. Germline CDR1 reads LGHDT; CDR2 reads YNNKEL (reference sequence). Trimming took off 5 bases at V and 8 bases at J, with 9 bases between the two ends. The CDR3 contains 11 residues. The CDR3 coding sequence is TGTGCCAGCAGCGCACCCAGGGGCTACACCTTC. Amino acids: CASSAPRGYTF.

For this clone: This sample also contains other DNA sequences that code for the same CDR3. CDR3 in amino acids: CASSLDTGYEQYF. CDR3 in DNA: TGTGCCAGCAGCTTAGATACAGGGTACGAGCAGTACTTC. The rearrangement links TRBV11-3 to TRBJ2-7; a weak D match, TRBD1 (6 bases). This CDR3 is 13 amino acids long. The V end lost 0 bases, the J end lost 4 bases, and 7 bases lay between the germline ends. Germline CDR1 and CDR2: SGHNT and YENEEA.

V and J are TRBV29-1 and TRBJ1-5; D is unclear. Germline CDR1 and CDR2: SQVTM and ANQGSEA. V lost 7 bases and J lost 3, with 16 bases in between. The CDR3 is 14 residues long. The CDR3 DNA reads as TGCAGCGCTGGGTCCGGGAGTCACAATCAGCCCCAGCATTTT. It yields the protein CSAGSGSHNQPQHF.

In this sample, this clone turned up a few times. The rearrangement uses TRBV4-1 and TRBJ1-2; 7 bases fit TRBD1. V lost 4 bases and J lost 4; bases outside the gene matches: 12. The length of the CDR3 is 16 residues. Germline CDR1 and CDR2: MGHRA and YSYEKL. CDR3 protein: CASSLGTERALYGYTF. CDR3 in DNA: TGCGCCAGCAGCCTAGGGACAGAAAGGGCCCTCTATGGCTACACCTTC.

The rearrangement joins TRBV29-1 to TRBJ1-1; TRBD1 matches 8 bases. The germline V gene has CDR1 SQVTM and CDR2 ANQGSEA. With 7 bases clipped from V and 5 bases from J, the junction kept 12 bases outside the gene matches. The CDR3 covers 14 residues. CDR3 nucleotide sequence: TGCAGCGCCCTACCTGGACAGGGTTTAACTGAAGCTTTCTTT. This encodes CSALPGQGLTEAFF.

The J gene is TRBJ2-3, the V gene TRBV27; 12 nucleotides line up with TRBD1. Looked up from germline, CDR1 is MNHEY and CDR2 is SMNVEV (reference sequence). The length of the CDR3 is 15 residues. The junction had 5 bases not matched to a gene; V was cut back by 5 bases and J by 5 bases. The CDR3 sequence is CASSPGTGGIDTQYF. CDR3 bases: TGTGCCAGCAGTCCCGGGACAGGGGGCATAGATACGCAGTATTTT.

The chain has TRBV10-3 and TRBJ2-3, with D tentatively TRBD2 (5 bases). The V gene's germline CDR1 is ENHRY and CDR2 SYGVKD. This CDR3 comprises 15 residues. V gave up 6 bases and J gave up 1 base, with 14 bases separating them. The CDR3 here is CAISPEAEGTDTQYF. In nucleotides, the CDR3 is TGTGCCATCAGCCCGGAGGCTGAGGGCACAGATACGCAGTATTTT.

This clone was seen once. The rearrangement links TRBV6-4 to TRBJ2-7, with TRBD1 matching 7 bases. The CDR3 consists of 13 residues. Germline CDR1 reads MRHNA; CDR2 reads SNTAGT. Unmatched junction bases numbered 5, after V lost 3 bases and J lost 6 bases. DNA of the CDR3: TGTGCCAGCAGTGATTGGGCAGGGGGCGAGCAGTACTTC. Protein sequence: CASSDWAGGEQYF.

The rearrangement uses TRBV7-2 and TRBJ1-5, with a weak D call TRBD1 (6 bases). Germline V gene lookup returns CDR1 SGHTA and CDR2 FQGNSA. The CDR3 loop spans 15 amino acids. Deletions cut 1 base from V and 5 bases from J, with 12 bases between. The chain's CDR3 is CASSLGSGDHQPQHF. The CDR3 nucleotides are TGTGCCAGCAGCTTAGGATCAGGGGACCATCAGCCCCAGCATTTT.

The genes are TRBV7-3 and TRBJ2-1; 7 bases are a match to TRBD2. Germline V gives CDR1 SGHTA, CDR2 FQGTGA. CDR3 size: 13 residues. With V trimmed by 5 bases and J by 7 bases, 5 bases remained unmatched. Written as DNA, the CDR3 is TGTGCCAGCAGCCTGCGGGGGAGTAATGAGCAGTTCTTC. This sequence encodes CASSLRGSNEQFF. The full variable domain, in which reference TRBV7-3 and TRBJ2-1 provide the parts outside the CDR3, is GAGVSQTPSNKVTEKGKYVELRCDPISGHTALYWYRQSLGQGPEFLIYFQGTGAADDSGLPNDRFFAVRPEGSVSTLKIQRTERGDSAVYLCASSLRGSNEQFFGPGTRLTVL.

The rearrangement links TRBV5-1 to TRBJ2-5, with a tentative D call TRBD2 (5 bases). The CDR3 has 16 residues. V was shortened by 4 bases and J by 5 bases, with 21 bases between the two germline ends. CDR1 and CDR2 (germline): SGHRS, YFSETQ. CDR3: CASSPGFEVAWETQYF. CDR3 nucleotide sequence: TGCGCCAGCAGCCCGGGCTTTGAGGTAGCGTGGGAGACCCAGTACTTC.

The chain employs TRBV29-1 and TRBJ1-5, with TRBD1 as a possible D gene (6 bases). Germline V gives CDR1 SQVTM, CDR2 ANQGSEA. Trimming removed 0 bases from V and 0 bases from J, with 6 bases in between. CDR3 length: 14 residues. The DNA for the CDR3 is TGCAGCGTTGAAGAGGGACATAGCAATCAGCCCCAGCATTTT. This translates into CSVEEGHSNQPQHF. The whole variable domain, filled in from reference TRBV29-1 and TRBJ1-5, reads SAVISQKPSRDICQRGTSLTIQCQVDSQVTMMFWYRQQPGQSLTLIATANQGSEATYESGFVIDKFPISRPNLTFSTLTVSNMSPEDSSIYLCSVEEGHSNQPQHFGDGTRLSIL.

The genes are TRBV5-1 and TRBJ1-1, with D possibly TRBD1 on 5 matching bases. With 3 bases removed from V and 5 bases from J, the gap between germline ends came to 14 bases. CDR1 is SGHRS, CDR2 YFSETQ, per germline. CDR3 size: 14 residues. CDR3 sequence: CASSSQEGGTEAFF. For the CDR3, the DNA is TGCGCCAGCAGCTCACAGGAGGGTGGGACTGAAGCTTTCTTT.

This chain connects TRBV5-6 to TRBJ2-2; a weak D match, TRBD2 (5 bases). The ends were cut back, 3 bases at V and 4 bases at J, with 13 bases in the middle. CDR3 length: 15 amino acids. CDR1 is SGHDT and CDR2 is YYEEEE in the germline V gene. DNA for the CDR3: TGTGCCAGCAGCTCGAGTCCGGGGAGCACCGGGGAGCTGTTTTTT. Translation: CASSSSPGSTGELFF.

The chain employs TRBV19 and TRBJ1-2; perhaps TRBD1 as D (6 bases). Trimming removed 3 bases at V and 3 bases at J, with 14 bases between. CDR3 length: 15 residues. Per germline, CDR1 LNHDA and CDR2 SQIVND (reference sequence). CDR3 nucleotides: TGTGCCAGTAGTATGGGCAGGGGTTATGACTATGGCTACACCTTC. As protein: CASSMGRGYDYGYTF.

The chain carries TRBV2 and TRBJ1-1; D not certain. The length of the CDR3 is 14 residues. V lost 2 bases, J lost 1 base, and 8 bases lay in between. CDR1 SNHLY and CDR2 FYNNEI come from the germline V gene. The DNA of the CDR3 is TGTGCCAGCAGTGAATCCAGTCCGAACACTGAAGCTTTCTTT. Residues: CASSESSPNTEAFF.

CDR3 nucleotides: TGTGCCAGCTCTGACAGGGGGCTGGGTGAAGCTTTCTTT. Amino acid sequence: CASSDRGLGEAFF. The chain has TRBV19 and TRBJ1-1, with 10 bases matching TRBD1. V was clipped by 9 bases and J by 7 bases; unmatched bases: 8. The V gene's germline CDR1 is LNHDA and CDR2 SQIVND (reference sequence). This CDR3 is 13 amino acids long.

This clone was seen more than once but under ten times. The chain joins TRBV7-6 to TRBJ1-1, with 9 positions matching TRBD1. From germline, CDR1 is SGHVS and CDR2 FNYEAQ. The CDR3 is made up of 16 amino acids. V was clipped by 1 base and J by 1 base; unmatched bases: 4. The CDR3 nucleotides read TGTGCCAGCAGCTTAGGACAGGGGGTGCCGAACACTGAAGCTTTCTTT. The encoded protein is CASSLGQGVPNTEAFF.

The V gene is TRBV5-6, the J gene TRBJ2-7; perhaps TRBD1 as D (6 bases). Trimming pared 2 bases from V and 6 bases from J, leaving 9 bases between. Germline CDR1 reads SGHDT; CDR2 reads YYEEEE. This CDR3 has 12 amino acids. In nucleotides, the CDR3 is TGTGCCAGCAGCTTCAGGGGCAGCGAGCAGTACTTC. Translation: CASSFRGSEQYF.

The rearrangement links TRBV7-2 to TRBJ2-3; D may be TRBD2 (5 bases). Per germline, CDR1 SGHTA and CDR2 FQGNSA. The CDR3 is 15 amino acids. V lost 4 bases and J 10 bases, leaving 21 bases between the germline ends. The CDR3 loop reads CASSSPPVGAAAQYF. The CDR3 nucleotides are TGTGCCAGCAGCTCCCCACCGGTGGGAGCCGCGGCGCAGTATTTT.

This chain connects TRBV10-3 to TRBJ2-5; a weak D match, TRBD1 (5 bases). V lost 7 bases, J lost 4 bases, and 16 bases lay in between. This CDR3 has 14 amino acids. CDR1 is ENHRY and CDR2 is SYGVKD in the germline V gene. The CDR3 spells CAIKTGPQGETQYF. CDR3 nucleotides: TGTGCCATCAAAACAGGACCCCAAGGAGAGACCCAGTACTTC.